These 10 T cell receptor beta chains originate from one sample sequenced in a study of cytomegalovirus exposure and HLA in healthy donors. Researchers ran the PCR with 60 Vbeta and 13 Jbeta primers. TCRdb's copy holds only in-frame clones and misses some; the assay was immunoSEQ multiplex PCR. Among 140,000 to 150,000 clones listed, approximately 78% were seen once. The sequenced material came from PBMCs. Every receptor here comes from a man in his forties in good health and CMV-seropositive.

The chain couples TRBV19 to TRBJ2-1, with TRBD2 identical over 10 bases. CDR1 is LNHDA and CDR2 is SQIVND in the germline V gene (reference sequence). The CDR3 loop spans 15 amino acids. Losses at the gene ends were 3 bases for V and 4 bases for J; bases not matched to a gene: 3. This chain's CDR3 is CASSIGSGRYNEQFF. CDR3 nucleotides: TGTGCCAGTAGTATTGGTAGCGGGAGGTACAATGAGCAGTTCTTC. The variable domain in full, with the rest retrieved from reference TRBV19 and TRBJ2-1, is DGGITQSPKYLFRKEGQNVTLSCEQNLNHDAMYWYRQDPGQGLRLIYYSQIVNDFQKGDIAEGYSVSREKKESFPLTVTSAQKNPTAFYLCASSIGSGRYNEQFFGPGTRLTVL.

The gene calls are TRBV7-6 and TRBJ2-3; 11 nucleotides line up with TRBD2. Trimming took 5 bases from V and 14 from J; bases not matched to a gene: 6. The CDR3 length is 12 residues. Germline loops: CDR1 SGHVS, CDR2 FNYEAQ. The CDR3 coding sequence is TGTGCCAGCAGCCTACTAGCGGGAGTTTTGTATTTT. This gives the protein CASSLLAGVLYF.

The chain uses TRBV27 and TRBJ2-7; D gene uncertain. Trimming removed 3 bases from V and 0 bases from J, with 3 bases in between. This CDR3 is built from 12 residues. In germline, CDR1 is MNHEY, CDR2 SMNVEV (reference sequence). CDR3 region: CASSFNSYEQYF. In DNA form, the CDR3 reads TGTGCCAGCAGTTTCAACTCCTACGAGCAGTACTTC.

V gene TRBV6-1 combines with J gene TRBJ2-1; 9 bases are a match to TRBD2. The CDR3 is 15 residues long. The V segment lost 2 bases and the J segment 8 bases; nucleotides outside the gene matches: 7. CDR1 MNHNS and CDR2 SASEGT come from the germline V gene. CDR3 amino acids: CASSESGGRADEQFF. CDR3 nucleotides: TGTGCCAGCAGTGAATCGGGCGGGAGGGCCGATGAGCAGTTCTTC.

The V call is TRBV6-5, the J call TRBJ2-3, with 8 bases that match TRBD2. With 5 bases clipped from V and 3 bases from J, the junction kept 4 bases outside the gene matches. The CDR3 loop spans 14 amino acids. The germline CDR1 and CDR2 sequences are MNHEY and SVGAGI. The CDR3 is CASSPGLGTDTQYF. CDR3 bases: TGTGCCAGCAGTCCGGGACTAGGTACAGATACGCAGTATTTT.

The V and J genes are TRBV2 and TRBJ1-2, with TRBD1 matching over 11 bases. The CDR3 totals 16 residues. Per germline, CDR1 SNHLY and CDR2 FYNNEI. V dropped 7 bases and J dropped 5; count of bases not matched to a gene: 12. The CDR3 loop reads CASTPDRGRPAYGYTF. CDR3 sequence (DNA): TGTGCCAGCACCCCGGACAGGGGGCGGCCCGCGTATGGCTACACCTTC.

V is TRBV5-1 and J is TRBJ2-3; 9 positions agree with TRBD2. V lost 7 bases to trimming and J lost 2 bases; unmatched junction nucleotides: 14. The V gene's germline CDR1 is SGHRS and CDR2 YFSETQ. The CDR3 loop spans 17 amino acids. DNA of the CDR3: TGCGCCAGCGACATGGGACTAGCCGGGAGACTCACAGATACGCAGTATTTT. Its protein product is CASDMGLAGRLTDTQYF.

This sequence joins TRBV4-3 and TRBJ2-3, with no clear D. The V and J ends lost 0 bases and 3 bases respectively, with 10 bases between them. The CDR3 covers 15 residues. Germline V gives CDR1 LGHNA, CDR2 YSLEER. CDR3 DNA sequence: TGCGCCAGCAGCCAAGACCAGGCTTGGACAGATACGCAGTATTTT. Translation gives CASSQDQAWTDTQYF.

This clone was counted a single time. The rearrangement joins TRBV6-5 to TRBJ2-3; 7 bases agree with TRBD2. CDR1 MNHEY and CDR2 SVGAGI come from the germline V gene. The CDR3 extends over 16 amino acids. Trimming at V came to 2 bases and at J to 0 bases, leaving 5 bases not matched to a gene. CDR3 region: CASSYGGVGSTDTQYF. CDR3 DNA: TGTGCCAGCAGTTACGGGGGGGTGGGAAGCACAGATACGCAGTATTTT.

The chain carries TRBV11-1 and TRBJ2-1; D may be TRBD1 (5 bases). V was cut by 1 base and J by 5 bases, with 12 bases left in between. Germline V lookup: CDR1 SGHAT, CDR2 FQDESV (reference sequence). CDR3 size: 15 residues. The DNA of the CDR3 is TGTGCCAGCAGCTTAGATACGCGGACAAACAATGAGCAGTTCTTC. Its translation is CASSLDTRTNNEQFF.